This TCR beta chain was found in a study of T cell responses to AZD1222 COVID-19 vaccine. Turning to the study itself: Pooled together were second doses at about 4 or about 12 weeks.

TCRdb keeps only in-frame clones here, not all; method: immunoSEQ multiplex PCR. Here the sample spans approximately 110,000 clones, approximately 90% being singletons. This TCR was sampled from an adult in good health. Specimen: peripheral blood, collected on day 0 of AZD1222 vaccination.

CDR3 in DNA: TGCGCCAGCAGTCAATTGACCTCTAGCGAGCAGTACTTC. This translates into CASSQLTSSEQYF. The chain recombines TRBV23-1 with TRBJ2-7; D unclear. TRBV23-1 belongs to the ORF category, with a function that is uncertain. The CDR3 loop spans 13 amino acids. Trimming removed 1 base from V and 6 bases from J, with 10 bases in between.